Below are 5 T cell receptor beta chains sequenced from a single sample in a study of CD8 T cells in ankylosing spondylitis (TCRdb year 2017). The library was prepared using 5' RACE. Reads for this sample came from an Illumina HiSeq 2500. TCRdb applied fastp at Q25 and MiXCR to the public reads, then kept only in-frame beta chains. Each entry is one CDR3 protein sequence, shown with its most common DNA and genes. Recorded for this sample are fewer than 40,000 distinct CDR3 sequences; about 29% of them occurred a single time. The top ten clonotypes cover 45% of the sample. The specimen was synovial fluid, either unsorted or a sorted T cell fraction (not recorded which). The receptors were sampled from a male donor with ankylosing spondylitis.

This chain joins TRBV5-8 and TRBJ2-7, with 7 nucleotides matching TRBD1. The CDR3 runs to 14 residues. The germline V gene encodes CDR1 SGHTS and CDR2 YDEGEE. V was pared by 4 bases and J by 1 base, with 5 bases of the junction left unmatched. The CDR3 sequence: CASSAPGQSYEQYV. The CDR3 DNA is TGTGCCAGCAGCGCACCGGGACAGTCCTACGAGCAGTACGTC.

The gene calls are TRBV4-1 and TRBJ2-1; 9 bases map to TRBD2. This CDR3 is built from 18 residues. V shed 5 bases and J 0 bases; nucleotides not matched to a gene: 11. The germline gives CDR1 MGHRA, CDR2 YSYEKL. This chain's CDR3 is CASSNRELAGSSYNEQFF. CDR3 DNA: TGCGCCAGCAGCAACCGAGAACTAGCGGGTAGCTCCTACAATGAGCAGTTCTTC.

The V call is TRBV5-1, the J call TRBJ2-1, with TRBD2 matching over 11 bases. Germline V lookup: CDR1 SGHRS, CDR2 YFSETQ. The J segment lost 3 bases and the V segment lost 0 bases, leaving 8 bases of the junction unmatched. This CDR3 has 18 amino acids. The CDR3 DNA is TGCGCCAGCAGCTTGGCCTCGGTAGCGGGAGGGAACTACAATGAGCAGTTCTTC. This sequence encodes CASSLASVAGGNYNEQFF.

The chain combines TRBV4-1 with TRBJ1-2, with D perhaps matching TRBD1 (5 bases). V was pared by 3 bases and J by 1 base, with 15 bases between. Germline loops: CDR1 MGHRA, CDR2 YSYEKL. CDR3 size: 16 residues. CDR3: CASSHFAQGRNYGYTF. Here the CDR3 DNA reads TGCGCCAGCAGCCATTTCGCTCAGGGCCGTAACTATGGCTACACCTTC.

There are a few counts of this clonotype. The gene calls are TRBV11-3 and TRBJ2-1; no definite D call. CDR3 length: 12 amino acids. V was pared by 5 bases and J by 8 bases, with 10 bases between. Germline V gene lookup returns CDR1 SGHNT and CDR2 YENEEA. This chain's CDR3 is CASSARRDEQFF. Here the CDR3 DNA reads TGTGCCAGCAGCGCCCGAAGGGATGAGCAGTTCTTC.